Each of the 30 T cell receptor beta chains below was sequenced from the same sample in a study of blood T cell repertoires in COVID-19. Sequencing used immunoSEQ multiplex PCR; TCRdb keeps in-frame clones, though not all of them. The sample carries fewer than 50,000 clones, approximately 90% recorded once. Sequenced material: peripheral blood. The source is a man aged 45-65 years with active COVID-19.

This chain connects TRBV6-5 to TRBJ1-5; 11 nucleotides agree with TRBD1. Germline assignment: CDR1 MNHEY and CDR2 SVGAGI. The CDR3 has 14 residues. V dropped 7 bases and J dropped 5; count of bases not matched to a gene: 4. The CDR3: CASIGQGAHQPQHF. DNA for the CDR3: TGTGCCAGCATAGGACAGGGGGCACATCAGCCCCAGCATTTT.

The V call is TRBV6-1, the J call TRBJ2-7; the D gene is possibly TRBD1 (6 bases). Per germline, CDR1 MNHNS and CDR2 SASEGT. The germline V and J ends were trimmed by 2 bases and 2 bases, with 16 bases remaining between them. CDR3 size: 16 residues. CDR3 nucleotides: TGTGCCAGCAGTGAATCCCCGACAGGTGTCGCCTACGAGCAGTACTTC. Residues: CASSESPTGVAYEQYF.

The chain links TRBV24-1 to TRBJ2-1; the match to TRBD2 covers 14 bases. This CDR3 comprises 19 residues. V shed 3 bases, J shed 4 bases, and the junction held 10 bases outside the gene matches. Germline CDR1 KGHDR, CDR2 SFDVKD. The CDR3 spells CATSDPTSGRAGFYNEQFF. DNA for the CDR3: TGTGCCACCAGTGATCCGACTAGCGGGAGGGCGGGTTTTTACAATGAGCAGTTCTTC.

The rearrangement joins TRBV14 to TRBJ2-1; the match to TRBD1 covers 7 bases. The CDR3 is made up of 15 amino acids. Per the germline V gene, CDR1 is SGHDN and CDR2 is FVKESK. With V trimmed by 3 bases and J by 5 bases, 7 bases remained unmatched. The CDR3 sequence: CASSHLTGLNNEQFF. In DNA, the CDR3 is TGTGCCAGCAGCCACCTGACAGGGTTAAACAATGAGCAGTTCTTC. Filled out from reference TRBV14 and TRBJ2-1, the complete variable domain reads EAGVTQFPSHSVIEKGQTVTLRCDPISGHDNLYWYRRVMGKEIKFLLHFVKESKQDESGMPNNRFLAERTGGTYSTLKVQPAELEDSGVYFCASSHLTGLNNEQFFGPGTRLTVL.

The chain links TRBV5-1 to TRBJ2-3; no firm D call. The CDR3 is 16 residues long. V dropped 4 bases and J dropped 2 bases, with 17 bases sitting between them. Germline V gene data show CDR1 as SGHRS and CDR2 as YFSETQ. The CDR3 sequence is CASSAAGSKTTDTQYF. DNA for the CDR3: TGCGCCAGCAGCGCCGCCGGGTCCAAAACCACAGATACGCAGTATTTT. Combining the CDR3 with reference TRBV5-1 and TRBJ2-3 gives the whole variable domain KAGVTQTPRYLIKTRGQQVTLSCSPISGHRSVSWYQQTPGQGLQFLFEYFSETQRNKGNFPGRFSGRQFSNSRSEMNVSTLELGDSALYLCASSAAGSKTTDTQYFGPGTRLTVL.

This clone was counted a few times. Compared with germline, one end of the junction differs, possibly owing to a read error. The chain couples TRBV7-7 to TRBJ2-7; 7 nucleotides match TRBD1. Per germline, CDR1 SSHAT and CDR2 FNYEAQ (reference sequence). The CDR3 is made up of 15 amino acids. DNA for the CDR3: TGTGCTAGCAGCCCAGAGCAGGACAGGCGGTACGAGCAGTACTTC. Residues: CASSPEQDRRYEQYF.

The rearrangement joins TRBV7-9 to TRBJ2-1; the D is unclear. Germline lookup yields CDR1 SEHNR and CDR2 FQNEAQ (reference sequence). The CDR3 totals 13 residues. V shed 1 base and J shed 5 bases, with 6 bases lying between them. CDR3 coding DNA: TGTGCCAGCAGCTTAGATGTCAACAATGAGCAGTTCTTC. This sequence encodes CASSLDVNNEQFF.

This chain uses TRBV5-4 with TRBJ2-3, with unresolved D. CDR1 and CDR2 from the germline V gene are SGHNT and YYREEE (reference sequence). The CDR3 extends over 15 amino acids. V was trimmed by 1 base and J by 2 bases, leaving 11 bases between them. This CDR3 reads CASSLLAGTTDTQYF. DNA for the CDR3: TGTGCCAGCAGCTTGTTAGCCGGAACCACAGATACGCAGTATTTT. The full variable domain, with the rest looked up from reference TRBV5-4 and TRBJ2-3, is ETGVTQSPTHLIKTRGQQVTLRCSSQSGHNTVSWYQQALGQGPQFIFQYYREEENGRGNFPPRFSGLQFPNYSSELNVNALELDDSALYLCASSLLAGTTDTQYFGPGTRLTVL.

The chain combines TRBV5-1 with TRBJ1-2; no definite D call. This CDR3 spans 13 amino acids. Trimming took off 0 bases at V and 4 bases at J, with 7 bases between the two ends. CDR1 SGHRS and CDR2 YFSETQ come from the germline V gene. The CDR3 loop reads CASSLARSYGYTF. As DNA, the CDR3 is TGCGCCAGCAGCTTGGCCAGATCCTATGGCTACACCTTC.

The rearrangement joins TRBV18 to TRBJ1-2; 8 bases match TRBD1. V was clipped by 3 bases and J by 10 bases; unmatched bases: 10. Germline CDR1 reads KGHSH; CDR2 reads LQKENI. The CDR3 runs 14 residues. This CDR3 is CASSPQGAARDYTF. The DNA for the CDR3 is TGTGCCAGCTCACCGCAGGGGGCGGCGAGGGACTACACCTTC.

The CDR3 loop is CAISESGIRTSGPYEQYF. DNA of the CDR3: TGTGCCATCAGTGAGTCGGGAATAAGAACTAGCGGACCCTACGAGCAGTACTTC. The chain couples TRBV10-3 to TRBJ2-7, with 8 bases that match TRBD2. The germline V gene encodes CDR1 ENHRY and CDR2 SYGVKD. The CDR3 is 18 residues long. V was pared by 0 bases and J by 2 bases, with 12 bases of the junction left unmatched.

J is TRBJ2-3 and V is TRBV2; the match to TRBD2 covers 12 bases. The CDR3 contains 15 residues. Germline V gene lookup returns CDR1 SNHLY and CDR2 FYNNEI. The V segment lost 7 bases and the J segment 0 bases; nucleotides outside the gene matches: 2. This chain's CDR3 is CASKGTSGSTDTQYF. The CDR3 region has the DNA TGTGCCAGCAAGGGGACTAGCGGGAGCACAGATACGCAGTATTTT.

This clone was counted a few times. The J gene is TRBJ2-7, the V gene TRBV10-1; TRBD1 agrees at 7 bases. V shed 0 bases and J 4 bases; nucleotides not matched to a gene: 3. The CDR3 sequence is 14 residues long. From germline, CDR1 is WNHNN and CDR2 SYGVQD (reference sequence). The CDR3 reads CASSESGTEYEQYF. The DNA of the CDR3 is TGCGCCAGCAGTGAGTCGGGGACAGAATACGAGCAGTACTTC.

V usage is TRBV5-6 and J usage is TRBJ1-1; D call uncertain. The CDR3 length is 12 residues. The V gene lost 4 bases and the J gene lost 1 base, with 5 bases spanning the gap. CDR1 SGHDT and CDR2 YYEEEE come from the germline V gene. The CDR3: CASSPSNTEAFF. CDR3 nucleotides: TGTGCCAGCAGCCCATCGAACACTGAAGCTTTCTTT.

This chain links TRBV10-1 with TRBJ2-1, with 10 positions matching TRBD1. V shed 5 bases and J 5 bases; nucleotides not matched to a gene: 12. The germline gives CDR1 WNHNN, CDR2 SYGVQD (reference sequence). The CDR3 runs to 17 residues. CDR3: CASSRGFDRGPNNEQFF. CDR3 coding DNA: TGCGCCAGCAGTCGCGGCTTCGACAGGGGGCCCAACAATGAGCAGTTCTTC.

The chain links TRBV7-8 to TRBJ1-2, with 7 bases aligning to TRBD1. Per germline, CDR1 SGHVS and CDR2 FQNEAQ. The CDR3 has 14 amino acids. The junction had 13 bases not matched to a gene; V was cut back by 7 bases and J by 8 bases. The CDR3 region is CASTLDNRGEGYTF. For the CDR3, the DNA is TGTGCCAGCACCCTCGACAACAGGGGAGAAGGCTACACCTTC.

The chain couples TRBV28 to TRBJ2-3; TRBD2 is a possible D gene (5 bases). The germline V gene encodes CDR1 MDHEN and CDR2 SYDVKM. V was clipped by 8 bases and J by 3 bases, with 12 bases between them. This CDR3 region has 13 residues. The CDR3 is CASLGRVTDTQYF. CDR3 coding DNA: TGTGCCAGCTTGGGGAGAGTAACAGATACGCAGTATTTT.

The count of this clone is one. The chain recombines TRBV24-1 with TRBJ2-7; weak D call: TRBD2 (6 bases). V gave up 6 bases and J gave up 4 bases, with 21 bases separating them. The germline V gene encodes CDR1 KGHDR and CDR2 SFDVKD. The CDR3 sequence is 16 residues long. DNA of the CDR3: TGTGCCACCAGTCTCCTAGTCGGGGGAGGAAGGTACGAGCAGTACTTC. Amino acids: CATSLLVGGGRYEQYF.

The chain uses TRBV12-3 or TRBV12-4 and TRBJ2-7, with D maybe TRBD2 (6 bases). The length of the CDR3 is 13 residues. V shed 6 bases and J shed 2 bases, with 11 bases lying between them. Written as DNA, the CDR3 is TGTGCCAGCAGCGGGACTGCTCCCTACGAGCAGTACTTC. Translation gives CASSGTAPYEQYF.

This chain connects TRBV9 to TRBJ2-7; 7 bases match TRBD1. Germline V gene data show CDR1 as SGDLS and CDR2 as YYNGEE. The CDR3 has 15 residues. Trimming took 0 bases from V and 0 from J; bases not matched to a gene: 3. CDR3 amino acids: CASSVGAGGSYEQYF. The CDR3 DNA reads TGTGCCAGCAGCGTAGGGGCAGGGGGCTCCTACGAGCAGTACTTC.

This rearrangement joins TRBV2 to TRBJ2-3, with 12 bases matching TRBD2. Germline CDR1 and CDR2: SNHLY and FYNNEI. V shed 5 bases and J 6 bases; nucleotides not matched to a gene: 6. The CDR3 is made up of 15 amino acids. CDR3 DNA sequence: TGTGCCAGCAGTCTAGCGGGGGGGCCGTTTGATACGCAGTATTTT. Residues: CASSLAGGPFDTQYF.

The CDR3 sequence: CASSLAAGRRLGNTIYF. The CDR3 coding sequence is TGTGCCAGCTCCCTCGCCGCAGGGAGGAGATTAGGAAACACCATATATTTT. The chain has TRBV28 and TRBJ1-3, with D perhaps TRBD1 (5 bases). Germline V CDR1 and CDR2: MDHEN, SYDVKM. Trimming cost V 8 bases and J 4 bases, with 24 bases left between them. CDR3 size: 17 residues.

This clone was detected only once. The chain uses TRBV27 and TRBJ1-2, with D perhaps TRBD1 (6 bases). Trimming took off 6 bases at V and 6 bases at J, with 14 bases between the two ends. The CDR3 is made up of 13 amino acids. The germline V gene encodes CDR1 MNHEY and CDR2 SMNVEV (reference sequence). The CDR3 reads CASRRHREDGYTF. CDR3 sequence (DNA): TGTGCCAGCAGACGACACAGGGAAGATGGCTACACCTTC.

The rearrangement joins TRBV11-2 to TRBJ1-1; D remains unclear. Trimming took off 0 bases at V and 8 bases at J, with 13 bases between the two ends. Germline V gene sequence: CDR1 SGHAT, CDR2 FQNNGV. CDR3 length equals 14 residues. CDR3 nucleotide sequence: TGTGCCAGCAGCTTAGATGCCCAGAGCGGGGAAGCTTTCTTT. Translation: CASSLDAQSGEAFF.

The chain uses TRBV6-8 and TRBJ2-3, with 9 bases identical to TRBD2. With V trimmed by 2 bases and J by 0 bases, 21 bases remained unmatched. Germline V gene data show CDR1 as MNHGY and CDR2 as SAAAGT. The CDR3 loop spans 22 amino acids. This CDR3 is CASSYNQRVLAGDSTSTDTQYF. CDR3 bases: TGTGCCAGCAGTTACAACCAGAGGGTATTAGCGGGGGACAGTACAAGCACAGATACGCAGTATTTT.

The V gene is TRBV19, the J gene TRBJ2-4, with TRBD1 identical over 8 bases. The germline gives CDR1 LNHDA, CDR2 SQIVND (reference sequence). This CDR3 is 16 amino acids long. With 9 bases clipped from V and 0 bases from J, the junction kept 10 bases outside the gene matches. The CDR3 DNA reads TGTGCCAGCCGTACTACAGGGGGACTAGCCAAAAACATTCAGTACTTC. Amino acid sequence: CASRTTGGLAKNIQYF.

This clone has just a few counts. The chain combines TRBV28 with TRBJ2-7; tentative D call: TRBD1 (6 bases). Deletions cut 5 bases from V and 3 bases from J, with 8 bases between. Germline assignment: CDR1 MDHEN and CDR2 SYDVKM. The CDR3 has 12 residues. The CDR3 is CASSPQGYEQYF. CDR3 bases: TGTGCCAGCAGTCCACAGGGCTACGAGCAGTACTTC.

The J gene is TRBJ1-2, the V gene TRBV19, with TRBD1 matching over 7 bases. Germline-derived CDR1 and CDR2 are LNHDA and SQIVND (reference sequence). The length of the CDR3 is 14 residues. Trimming took 4 bases from V and 3 from J; bases not matched to a gene: 5. CDR3 amino acids: CASSTTGDYYGYTF. The CDR3 nucleotides read TGTGCCAGTAGTACCACAGGGGACTACTATGGCTACACCTTC.

The chain employs TRBV9 and TRBJ2-7, with 9 bases identical to TRBD2. The CDR3 extends over 16 amino acids. The germline V gene has CDR1 SGDLS and CDR2 YYNGEE. The trim removed 0 bases at V and 2 bases at J, leaving 6 bases unmatched. The CDR3 loop is CASSVDLAGTTYEQYF. The CDR3, as DNA: TGTGCCAGCAGCGTAGATCTAGCGGGAACCACCTACGAGCAGTACTTC. The whole variable domain, filled in from reference TRBV9 and TRBJ2-7, reads DSGVTQTPKHLITATGQRVTLRCSPRSGDLSVYWYQQSLDQGLQFLIQYYNGEERAKGNILERFSAQQFPDLHSELNLSSLELGDSALYFCASSVDLAGTTYEQYFGPGTRLTVT.

V gene TRBV24-1 combines with J gene TRBJ2-2; D not certain. This CDR3 spans 14 amino acids. Germline loops: CDR1 KGHDR, CDR2 SFDVKD. Trimming took off 0 bases at V and 5 bases at J, with 6 bases between the two ends. Here the CDR3 DNA reads TGTGCCACCAGTGATTTGGGCGGTACCGGGGAGCTGTTTTTT. Translation: CATSDLGGTGELFF.